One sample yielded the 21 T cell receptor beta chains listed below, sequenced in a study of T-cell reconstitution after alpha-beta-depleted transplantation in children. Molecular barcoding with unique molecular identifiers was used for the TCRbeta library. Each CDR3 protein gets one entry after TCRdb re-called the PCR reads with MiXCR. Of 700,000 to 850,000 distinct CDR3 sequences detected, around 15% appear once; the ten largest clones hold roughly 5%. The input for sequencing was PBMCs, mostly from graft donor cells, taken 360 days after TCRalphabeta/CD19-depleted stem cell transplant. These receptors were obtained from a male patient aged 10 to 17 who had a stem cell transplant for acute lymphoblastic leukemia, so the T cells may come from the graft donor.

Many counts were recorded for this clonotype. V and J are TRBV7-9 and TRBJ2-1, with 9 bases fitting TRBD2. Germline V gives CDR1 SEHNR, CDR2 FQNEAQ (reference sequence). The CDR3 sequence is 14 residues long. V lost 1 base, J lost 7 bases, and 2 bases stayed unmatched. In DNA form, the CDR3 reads TGTGCCAGCAGCTTAGTTAGCGGGGGTAATGAGCAGTTCTTC. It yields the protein CASSLVSGGNEQFF.

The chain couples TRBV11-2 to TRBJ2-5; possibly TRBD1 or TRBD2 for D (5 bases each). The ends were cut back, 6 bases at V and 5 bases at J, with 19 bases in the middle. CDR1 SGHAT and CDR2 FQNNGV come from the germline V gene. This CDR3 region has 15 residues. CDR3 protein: CASRRPGRGWETQYF. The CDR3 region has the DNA TGTGCCAGCAGAAGGCCGGGGCGCGGATGGGAGACCCAGTACTTC.

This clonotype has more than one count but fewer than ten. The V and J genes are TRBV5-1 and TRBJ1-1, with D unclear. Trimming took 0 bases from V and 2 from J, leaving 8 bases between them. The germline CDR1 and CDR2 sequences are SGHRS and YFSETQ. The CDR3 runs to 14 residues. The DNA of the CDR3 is TGCGCCAGCAGCTTGGGGGAGATCAACACTGAAGCTTTCTTT. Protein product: CASSLGEINTEAFF.

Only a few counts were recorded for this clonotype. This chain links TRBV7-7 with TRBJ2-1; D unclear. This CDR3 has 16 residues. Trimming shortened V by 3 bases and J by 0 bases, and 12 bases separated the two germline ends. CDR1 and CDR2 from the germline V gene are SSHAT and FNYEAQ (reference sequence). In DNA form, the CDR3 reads TGTGCCAGCAGCTTGAGGAGCGTAAGCTCCTACAATGAGCAGTTCTTC. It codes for CASSLRSVSSYNEQFF.

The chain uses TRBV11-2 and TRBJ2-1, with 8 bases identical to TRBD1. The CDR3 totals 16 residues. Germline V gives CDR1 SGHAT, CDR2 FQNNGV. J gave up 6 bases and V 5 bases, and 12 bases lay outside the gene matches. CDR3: CASSRTGQGVGNEQFF. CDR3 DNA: TGTGCCAGCAGCCGTACCGGACAGGGTGTCGGCAATGAGCAGTTCTTC.

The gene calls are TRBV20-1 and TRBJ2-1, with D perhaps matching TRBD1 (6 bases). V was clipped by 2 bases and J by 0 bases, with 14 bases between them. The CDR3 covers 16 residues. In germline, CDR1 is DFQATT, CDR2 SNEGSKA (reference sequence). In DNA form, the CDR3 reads TGCAGTGCTAGAACCCGACAGGTTAGCTCCTACAATGAGCAGTTCTTC. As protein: CSARTRQVSSYNEQFF.

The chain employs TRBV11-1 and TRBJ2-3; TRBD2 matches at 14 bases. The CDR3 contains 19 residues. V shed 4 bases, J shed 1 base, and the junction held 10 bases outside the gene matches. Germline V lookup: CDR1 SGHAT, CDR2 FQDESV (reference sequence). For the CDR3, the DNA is TGTGCCAGCAGCTCTCCGGGACTAGCGGGAGTTTGGGGCACAGATACGCAGTATTTT. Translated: CASSSPGLAGVWGTDTQYF.

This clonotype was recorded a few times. CDR3 residues: CASWGHHSGNTIYF. CDR3 coding DNA: TGTGCCAGCTGGGGACACCACTCTGGAAACACCATATATTTT. V and J are TRBV12-3 or TRBV12-4 and TRBJ1-3; maybe TRBD1 (6 bases). This CDR3 is 14 amino acids long. The ends were cut back, 8 bases at V and 0 bases at J, with 11 bases in the middle.

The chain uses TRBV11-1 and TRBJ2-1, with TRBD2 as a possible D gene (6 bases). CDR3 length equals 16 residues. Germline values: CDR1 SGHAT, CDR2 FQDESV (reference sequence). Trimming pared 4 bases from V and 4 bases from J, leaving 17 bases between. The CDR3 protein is CASSSGAGLGYNEQFF. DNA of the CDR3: TGTGCCAGCAGCTCTGGGGCGGGACTCGGATACAATGAGCAGTTCTTC.

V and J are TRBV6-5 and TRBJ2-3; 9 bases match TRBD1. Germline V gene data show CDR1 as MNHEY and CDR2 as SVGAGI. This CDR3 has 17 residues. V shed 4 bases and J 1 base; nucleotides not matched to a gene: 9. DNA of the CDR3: TGTGCCAGCAGTTTTGACGCCCGGACAGGGGGCACAGATACGCAGTATTTT. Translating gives CASSFDARTGGTDTQYF.

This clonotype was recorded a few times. The CDR3 DNA sequence: TGCAGTGCCTGGGGGCGGGCCAGGATCTCCTACGAGCAGTACTTC. Translating it yields CSAWGRARISYEQYF. The chain links TRBV20-1 to TRBJ2-7; TRBD1 is a possible D gene (6 bases). The germline V gene encodes CDR1 DFQATT and CDR2 SNEGSKA (reference sequence). V lost 6 bases and J lost 0, with 18 bases in between. The CDR3 totals 15 residues.

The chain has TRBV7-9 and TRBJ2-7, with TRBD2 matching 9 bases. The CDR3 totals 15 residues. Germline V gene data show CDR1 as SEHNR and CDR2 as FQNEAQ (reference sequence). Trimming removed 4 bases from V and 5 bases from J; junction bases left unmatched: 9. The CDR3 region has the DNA TGTGCCAGCAGCTGGGGAGGGACTAGCAGGAACGAGCAGTACTTC. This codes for CASSWGGTSRNEQYF. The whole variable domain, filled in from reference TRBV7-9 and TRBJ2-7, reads DTGVSQNPRHKITKRGQNVTFRCDPISEHNRLYWYRQTLGQGPEFLTYFQNEAQLEKSRLLSDRFSAERPKGSFSTLEIQRTEQGDSAMYLCASSWGGTSRNEQYFGPGTRLTVT.

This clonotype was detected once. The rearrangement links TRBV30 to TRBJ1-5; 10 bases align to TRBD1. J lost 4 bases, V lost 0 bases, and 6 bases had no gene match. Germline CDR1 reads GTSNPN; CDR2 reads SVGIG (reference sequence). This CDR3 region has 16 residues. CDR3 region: CAWSVWDRGRNQPQHF. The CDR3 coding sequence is TGTGCCTGGAGTGTCTGGGACAGGGGAAGGAATCAGCCCCAGCATTTT.

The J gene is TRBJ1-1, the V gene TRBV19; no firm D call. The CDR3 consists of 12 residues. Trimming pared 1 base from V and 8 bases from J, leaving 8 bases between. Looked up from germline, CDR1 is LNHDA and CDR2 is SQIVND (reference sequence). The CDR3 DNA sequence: TGTGCCAGTAGTATAGGGCGGATCGAAGCTTTCTTT. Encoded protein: CASSIGRIEAFF. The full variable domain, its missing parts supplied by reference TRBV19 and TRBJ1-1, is DGGITQSPKYLFRKEGQNVTLSCEQNLNHDAMYWYRQDPGQGLRLIYYSQIVNDFQKGDIAEGYSVSREKKESFPLTVTSAQKNPTAFYLCASSIGRIEAFFGQGTRLTVV.

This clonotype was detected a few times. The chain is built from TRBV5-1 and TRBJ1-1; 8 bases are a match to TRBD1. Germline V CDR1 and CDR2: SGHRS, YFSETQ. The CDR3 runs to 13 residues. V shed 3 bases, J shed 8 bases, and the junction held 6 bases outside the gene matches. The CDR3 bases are TGCGCCAGCAGCTGGGGACAGGCGCAAGAAGCTTTCTTT. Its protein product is CASSWGQAQEAFF.

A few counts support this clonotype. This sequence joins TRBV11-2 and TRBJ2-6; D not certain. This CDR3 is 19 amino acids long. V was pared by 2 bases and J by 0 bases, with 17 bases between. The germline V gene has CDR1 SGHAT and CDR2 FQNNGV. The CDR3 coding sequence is TGTGCCAGCAGCTTACGGGTCACTTACTTTTACTCTGGGGCCAACGTCCTGACTTTC. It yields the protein CASSLRVTYFYSGANVLTF.

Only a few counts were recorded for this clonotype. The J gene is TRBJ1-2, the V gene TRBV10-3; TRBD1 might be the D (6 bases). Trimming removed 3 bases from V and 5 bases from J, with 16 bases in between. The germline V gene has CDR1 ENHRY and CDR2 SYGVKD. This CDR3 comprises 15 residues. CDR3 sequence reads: CAISEGGVSLYGYTF. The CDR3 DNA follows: TGTGCCATCAGTGAAGGGGGGGTAAGCCTTTATGGCTACACCTTC.

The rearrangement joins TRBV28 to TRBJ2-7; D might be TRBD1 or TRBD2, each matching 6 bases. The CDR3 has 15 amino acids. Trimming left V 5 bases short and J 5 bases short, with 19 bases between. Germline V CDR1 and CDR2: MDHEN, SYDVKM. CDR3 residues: CASSLGGVSRHEQYF. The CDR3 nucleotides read TGTGCCAGCAGTCTCGGGGGCGTCTCCCGTCACGAGCAGTACTTC.

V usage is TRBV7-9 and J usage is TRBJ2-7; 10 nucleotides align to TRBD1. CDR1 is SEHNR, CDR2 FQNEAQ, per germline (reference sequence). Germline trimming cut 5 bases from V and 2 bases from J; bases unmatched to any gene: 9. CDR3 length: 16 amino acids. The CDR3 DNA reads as TGTGCCAGCAGCCACACATGGACAGGGGGAGCCTACGAGCAGTACTTC. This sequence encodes CASSHTWTGGAYEQYF. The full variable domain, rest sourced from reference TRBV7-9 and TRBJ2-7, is DTGVSQNPRHKITKRGQNVTFRCDPISEHNRLYWYRQTLGQGPEFLTYFQNEAQLEKSRLLSDRFSAERPKGSFSTLEIQRTEQGDSAMYLCASSHTWTGGAYEQYFGPGTRLTVT.

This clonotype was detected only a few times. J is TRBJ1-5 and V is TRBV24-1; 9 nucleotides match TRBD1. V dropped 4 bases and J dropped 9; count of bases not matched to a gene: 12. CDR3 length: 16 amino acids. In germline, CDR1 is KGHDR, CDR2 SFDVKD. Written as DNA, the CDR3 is TGTGCCACCAGTGACCCGGGACAGGGAGTCGCAGGGCCCCAGCATTTT. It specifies CATSDPGQGVAGPQHF.

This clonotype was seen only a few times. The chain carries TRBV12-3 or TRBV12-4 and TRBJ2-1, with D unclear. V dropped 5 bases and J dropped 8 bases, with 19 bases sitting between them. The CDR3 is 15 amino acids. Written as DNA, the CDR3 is TGTGCCAGCAGTCGGCGGACGGACCGCACAGATGAGCAGTTCTTC. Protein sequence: CASSRRTDRTDEQFF.